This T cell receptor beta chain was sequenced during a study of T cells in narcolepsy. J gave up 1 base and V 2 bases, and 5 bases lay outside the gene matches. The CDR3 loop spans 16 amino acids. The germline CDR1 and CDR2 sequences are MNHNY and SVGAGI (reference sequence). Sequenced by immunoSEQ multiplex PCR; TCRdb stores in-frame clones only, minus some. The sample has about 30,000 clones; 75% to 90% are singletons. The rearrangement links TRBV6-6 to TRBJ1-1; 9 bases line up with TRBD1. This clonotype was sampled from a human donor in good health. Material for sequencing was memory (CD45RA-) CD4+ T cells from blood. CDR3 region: CASSYPGTGPNTEAFF. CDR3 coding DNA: TGTGCCAGCAGTTACCCAGGGACAGGGCCGAACACTGAAGCTTTCTTT.